The next 11 T cell receptor beta chains were all read from a single sample in a study of Ad26.COV2.S vaccination and SARS-CoV-2 variants. Treatment denoted: roughly 18 received Ad26.COV2.S at low or high dose, single or two shots; 5 received placebo; per-sample allocation not given. Collection of samples fell on day 63 after the first vaccine or placebo injection. Libraries were prepared by immunoSEQ multiplex PCR; TCRdb keeps only in-frame clonotypes and omits some of them. The profile shows around 300,000 clones, around 89% of them singletons. The sample here was peripheral blood, taken in a trial of Ad26.COV2.S vaccine versus placebo. The receptors shown here come from a person aged 18-60 years who received the Ad26.COV2.S COVID-19 vaccine or a placebo.

This clone has only a few counts. V usage is TRBV15 and J usage is TRBJ1-5; TRBD1 might be the D (5 bases). V was trimmed by 0 bases and J by 5 bases, leaving 11 bases between them. The CDR3 has 15 amino acids. Looked up from germline, CDR1 is LNHNV and CDR2 is YYDKDF (reference sequence). The CDR3, as DNA: TGTGCCACCAGCAGAGATTTCGGGGGTGATCAGCCCCAGCATTTT. This codes for CATSRDFGGDQPQHF.

The rearrangement joins TRBV28 to TRBJ1-1, with 7 bases fitting TRBD1. CDR1 and CDR2 (germline): MDHEN, SYDVKM. With V trimmed by 10 bases and J by 0 bases, 8 bases remained unmatched. The CDR3 spans 14 residues. The CDR3: CATKLTGMNTEAFF. CDR3 bases: TGTGCCACCAAATTGACAGGGATGAACACTGAAGCTTTCTTT.

The V gene is TRBV12-5, the J gene TRBJ2-2; no reliable D call. Germline CDR1 is LGHNT and CDR2 is FRNRAP. The ends were cut back, 2 bases at V and 5 bases at J, with 21 bases in the middle. The CDR3 loop spans 18 amino acids. CDR3 residues: CASGLLVVWYRGTGELFF. The CDR3 region has the DNA TGTGCTAGTGGTTTGCTAGTGGTTTGGTACCGTGGGACCGGGGAGCTGTTTTTT.

The V call is TRBV6-5, the J call TRBJ1-4; tentative D call: TRBD1 (5 bases). Germline CDR1 and CDR2: MNHEY and SVGAGI. The CDR3 is 14 amino acids. The V end lost 7 bases, the J end lost 5 bases, and 14 bases lay between the germline ends. CDR3 sequence: CASIAGTQNEKLFF. The CDR3 region has the DNA TGTGCCAGCATAGCAGGGACGCAAAATGAAAAACTGTTTTTT.

In its sample, this clone was seen once. V and J are TRBV6-5 and TRBJ1-6, with no clear D. Germline CDR1 is MNHEY and CDR2 is SVGAGI. The CDR3 consists of 14 residues. Trimming cost V 6 bases and J 9 bases, with 15 bases left between them. CDR3: CASRIPVLSSPLHF. The CDR3 nucleotides are TGTGCCAGCAGGATTCCGGTATTAAGTTCACCCCTCCACTTT.

V usage is TRBV24-1 and J usage is TRBJ2-1; 14 nucleotides align to TRBD2. Germline CDR1 is KGHDR and CDR2 is SFDVKD. This CDR3 has 20 residues. The ends lost 3 bases at V and 0 bases at J; junction bases unmatched: 9. Here the CDR3 DNA reads TGTGCCACCAGTGATACACCGGGACTAGCGGGAGTTAGCTCCTACAATGAGCAGTTCTTC. Translating it yields CATSDTPGLAGVSSYNEQFF.

The J gene is TRBJ2-5, the V gene TRBV28, with TRBD1 matching 7 bases. This CDR3 has 15 residues. The trim removed 6 bases at V and 0 bases at J, leaving 7 bases unmatched. Germline V lookup: CDR1 MDHEN, CDR2 SYDVKM. In DNA, the CDR3 is TGTGCCAGCAGCGAGGGGGCCTTGTACCAAGAGACCCAGTACTTC. Translated: CASSEGALYQETQYF.

The V and J genes are TRBV27 and TRBJ1-1; possibly TRBD1 for D (5 bases). Germline V lookup: CDR1 MNHEY, CDR2 SMNVEV (reference sequence). Trimming cost V 4 bases and J 0 bases, with 15 bases left between them. The CDR3 loop spans 16 amino acids. CDR3 in DNA: TGTGCCAGCAGTTGGGGGACCGGGACCCTGAACACTGAAGCTTTCTTT. This codes for CASSWGTGTLNTEAFF.

V gene TRBV15 combines with J gene TRBJ2-3; tentative D call: TRBD1 (5 bases). The germline V and J ends were trimmed by 0 bases and 2 bases, with 12 bases remaining between them. Germline CDR1 reads LNHNV; CDR2 reads YYDKDF (reference sequence). The CDR3 is made up of 16 amino acids. CDR3 DNA: TGTGCCACCAGCAGAGATCGTGGGGCCACCACAGATACGCAGTATTTT. It specifies CATSRDRGATTDTQYF. Together with reference TRBV15 and TRBJ2-3, the CDR3 gives the full variable domain: DAMVIQNPRYQVTQFGKPVTLSCSQTLNHNVMYWYQQKSSQAPKLLFHYYDKDFNNEADTPDNFQSRRPNTSFCFLDIRSPGLGDTAMYLCATSRDRGATTDTQYFGPGTRLTVL.

The J gene is TRBJ2-2, the V gene TRBV6-1; D may be TRBD1 (6 bases). Trimming pared 1 base from V and 0 bases from J, leaving 15 bases between. Germline V gene data show CDR1 as MNHNS and CDR2 as SASEGT. CDR3 length: 18 residues. The CDR3 nucleotides read TGTGCCAGCAGTGAAGGCTGGACAGCAGCCCCGAACACCGGGGAGCTGTTTTTT. Protein product: CASSEGWTAAPNTGELFF.

V and J are TRBV7-2 and TRBJ1-1, with 8 bases that match TRBD1. The CDR3 runs to 17 residues. V trimming: 2 bases; J trimming: 5 bases; junction bases outside the gene matches: 13. Looked up from germline, CDR1 is SGHTA and CDR2 is FQGNSA. The CDR3 DNA is TGTGCCAGCAGCTTAACTACGGACAGGGAACTTTGGACTGAAGCTTTCTTT. This encodes CASSLTTDRELWTEAFF.